The clone carrying this T cell receptor (beta chain) was counted between two and nine times. This sample is part of a study of regulatory T cells in long-lasting Graves disease. The germline gives CDR1 MDHEN, CDR2 SYDVKM. Trimming took 5 bases from V and 2 from J; bases not matched to a gene: 4. The length of the CDR3 is 16 residues. The time point: newly diagnosed GD, antithyroid drugs for less than 3 months. PBMCs provided the RNA from which the TCR library was made. Investigators prepared the TCR beta libraries by applying iRepertoire HTBI primers and Arm-PCR of CDR3 regions. TCRdb recomputed calls from the multiplex PCR reads with MiXCR, one row per CDR3 protein. The sample shows more than 400,000 distinct CDR3 sequences, 16% of them seen only once. These same data were also listed under a study on T cells in Graves' hyperthyroidism and ophthalmopathy. That source reports: Stable Graves' hyperthyroidism meant no ophthalmopathy progression within 18 months.

This rearrangement joins TRBV28 to TRBJ2-2, with 11 positions matching TRBD2. This TCR came from a man aged 40-49 years with Graves disease. The specimen was peripheral blood mononuclear cells (PBMCs), collected at new diagnosis, from a patient treated with antithyroid drugs. The CDR3, as DNA: TGTGCCAGCAGTCCGGGACTAGCGGACAACACCGGGGAGCTGTTTTTT. It yields the protein CASSPGLADNTGELFF.